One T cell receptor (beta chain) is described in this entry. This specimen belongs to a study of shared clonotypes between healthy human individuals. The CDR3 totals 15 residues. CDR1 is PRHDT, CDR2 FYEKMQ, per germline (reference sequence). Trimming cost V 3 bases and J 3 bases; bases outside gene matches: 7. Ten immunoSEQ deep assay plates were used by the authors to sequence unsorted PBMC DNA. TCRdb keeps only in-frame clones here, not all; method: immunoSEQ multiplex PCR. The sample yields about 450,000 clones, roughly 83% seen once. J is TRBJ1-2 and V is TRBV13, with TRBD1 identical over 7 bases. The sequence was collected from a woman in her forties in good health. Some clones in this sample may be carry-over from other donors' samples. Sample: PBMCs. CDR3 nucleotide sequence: TGTGCCAGCAGCTTCAACAGGGGCTTGGACTATGGCTACACCTTC. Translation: CASSFNRGLDYGYTF.